This T cell receptor (beta chain) was identified during a study of control samples from healthy donors and cancer patients. With 5 bases clipped from V and 2 bases from J, the junction kept 2 bases outside the gene matches. This CDR3 comprises 13 residues. CDR1 and CDR2 from the germline V gene are LNHDA and SQIVND (reference sequence). The data were produced by immunoSEQ multiplex PCR, yet TCRdb's version contains in-frame clones alone and is incomplete. The table includes roughly 120,000 clones, approximately 88% detected once. The V and J genes are TRBV19 and TRBJ1-1; 7 positions match TRBD1. This TCR was recovered from a man aged 45 to 65 in good health. Specimen: blood. CDR3 coding DNA: TGTGCCAGTAGTTACAGGGGCAACACTGAAGCTTTCTTT. It encodes CASSYRGNTEAFF.